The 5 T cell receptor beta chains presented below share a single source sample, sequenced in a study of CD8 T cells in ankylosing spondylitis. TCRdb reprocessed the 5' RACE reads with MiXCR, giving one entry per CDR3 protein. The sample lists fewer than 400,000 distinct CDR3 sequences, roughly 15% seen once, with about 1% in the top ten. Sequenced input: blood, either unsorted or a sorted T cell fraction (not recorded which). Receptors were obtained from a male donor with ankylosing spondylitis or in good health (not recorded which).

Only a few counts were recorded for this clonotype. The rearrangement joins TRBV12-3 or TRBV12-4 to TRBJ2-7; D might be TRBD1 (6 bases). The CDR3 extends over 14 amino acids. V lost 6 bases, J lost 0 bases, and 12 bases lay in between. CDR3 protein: CASSSTGASYEQYF. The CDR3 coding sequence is TGTGCCAGCAGCTCGACAGGTGCCTCCTACGAGCAGTACTTC.

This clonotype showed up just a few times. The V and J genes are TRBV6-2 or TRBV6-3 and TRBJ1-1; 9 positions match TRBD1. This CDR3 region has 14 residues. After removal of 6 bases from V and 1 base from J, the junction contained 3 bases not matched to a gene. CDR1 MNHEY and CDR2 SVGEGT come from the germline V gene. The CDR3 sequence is CASRNRGPNTEAFF. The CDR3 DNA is TGTGCCAGCAGAAACAGGGGGCCGAACACTGAAGCTTTCTTT.

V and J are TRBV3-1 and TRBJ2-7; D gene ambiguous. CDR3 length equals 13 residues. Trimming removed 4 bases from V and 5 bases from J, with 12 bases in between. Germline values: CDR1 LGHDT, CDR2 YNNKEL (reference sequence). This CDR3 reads CASSPDMANEQYF. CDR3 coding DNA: TGTGCCAGCAGCCCTGACATGGCCAACGAGCAGTACTTC.

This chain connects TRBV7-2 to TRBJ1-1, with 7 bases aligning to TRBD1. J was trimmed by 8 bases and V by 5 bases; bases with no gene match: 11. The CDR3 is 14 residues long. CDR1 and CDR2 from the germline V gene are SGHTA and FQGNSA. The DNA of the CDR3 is TGTGCCAGCAGCCCAGGCGGGACAGCCATGGAAGCTTTCTTT. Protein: CASSPGGTAMEAFF.

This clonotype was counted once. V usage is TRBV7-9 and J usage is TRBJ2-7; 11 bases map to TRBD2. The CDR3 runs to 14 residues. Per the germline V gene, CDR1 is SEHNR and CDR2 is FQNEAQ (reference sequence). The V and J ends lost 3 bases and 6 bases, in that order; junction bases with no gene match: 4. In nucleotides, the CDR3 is TGTGCCAGCAGCTTGACCCTAGCGGGAGGCGAGCAGTACTTC. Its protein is CASSLTLAGGEQYF. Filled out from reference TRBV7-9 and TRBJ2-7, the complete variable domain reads DTGVSQNPRHKITKRGQNVTFRCDPISEHNRLYWYRQTLGQGPEFLTYFQNEAQLEKSRLLSDRFSAERPKGSFSTLEIQRTEQGDSAMYLCASSLTLAGGEQYFGPGTRLTVT.